A selection of T cell receptor beta chains follows, all from one sample in a study of shared clonotypes between healthy human individuals. TCRdb's table, derived via immunoSEQ multiplex PCR, lists solely in-frame clones and lacks some. Among about 1 million clones listed, 75% were seen once. Sequenced: memory CD4+ T cells sorted from blood. All receptors derive from a man younger than 30 in good health. Both conserved end residues are part of each CDR3. A D gene is named only where the DNA matches it firmly. Only part of the rows carry a size: once, few, many, or a class if the clone is expanded.

D,V,J,size,CDR3,DNA
NA,TRBV7-2,TRBJ2-7,NA,CASSRNQQYEQYF,TGTGCCAGCAGCCGTAATCAACAATACGAGCAGTACTTC
NA,TRBV6-5,TRBJ2-7,NA,CASSSPTVSSYEQYF,TGTGCCAGCAGTTCCCCGACAGTGAGCTCCTACGAGCAGTACTTC
NA,TRBV30,TRBJ1-2,NA,CAWSIPGVGYTF,TGTGCCTGGAGTATTCCGGGGGTAGGCTACACCTTC
TRBD1,TRBV5-8,TRBJ2-5,NA,CASSTGTGFVAQYF,TGTGCCAGCAGCACCGGGACAGGGTTTGTGGCCCAGTACTTC
NA,TRBV25-1,TRBJ1-1,many,CASSEGGVKTEAFF,TGTGCCAGCAGTGAAGGGGGGGTCAAGACTGAAGCTTTCTTT
TRBD2,TRBV10-3,TRBJ2-5,once,CAISTGTSGGQETQYF,TGTGCCATCAGCACTGGGACTAGCGGAGGCCAAGAGACCCAGTACTTC
NA,TRBV5-8,TRBJ2-2,once,CASGPSSVNTGELFF,TGTGCCAGCGGCCCGTCTAGCGTGAACACCGGGGAGCTGTTTTTT
NA,TRBV18,TRBJ1-1,once,CASSRGMNTEAFF,TGTGCCAGCTCACGGGGGATGAACACTGAAGCTTTCTTT
TRBD1,TRBV7-9,TRBJ2-7,NA,CASSPRDRVHEQYF,TGTGCCAGCAGCCCGAGGGACAGGGTCCACGAGCAGTACTTC
NA,TRBV6-1,TRBJ1-3,NA,CASSVGATRNTIYF,TGTGCCAGCAGTGTAGGGGCTACCCGAAACACCATATATTTT
NA,TRBV10-3,TRBJ1-4,NA,CAISEEGSGEKLFF,TGTGCCATCAGTGAGGAAGGAAGCGGTGAAAAACTGTTTTTT
NA,TRBV7-2,TRBJ2-3,NA,CASSQLGHGTDTQYF,TGTGCCAGCAGCCAACTCGGACATGGCACAGATACGCAGTATTTT
NA,TRBV2,TRBJ2-5,NA,CASSAWGPGETQYF,TGTGCCAGCAGTGCGTGGGGGCCAGGAGAGACCCAGTACTTC
NA,TRBV25-1,TRBJ1-5,NA,CASSVPGSNQPQHF,TGTGCCAGCAGTGTCCCAGGTAGCAATCAGCCCCAGCATTTT
TRBD2,TRBV30,TRBJ2-1,few,CAWSRGLAYDEQFF,TGTGCCTGGAGCCGAGGACTAGCGTACGATGAGCAGTTCTTC
TRBD1,TRBV2,TRBJ1-1,many,CATTTGTEAFF,TGTGCCACGACGACAGGGACTGAAGCTTTCTTT
NA,TRBV28,TRBJ1-6,NA,CASSFREGVSPLHF,TGTGCCAGCAGTTTCCGGGAGGGCGTTTCACCCCTCCACTTT
NA,TRBV4-3,TRBJ2-2,NA,CASSQVTENTGELFF,TGCGCCAGCAGCCAAGTCACAGAGAACACCGGGGAGCTGTTTTTT
TRBD2,TRBV18,TRBJ2-1,once,CASSPPLAGGHNEQFF,TGTGCCAGCTCACCTCCTTTAGCGGGGGGCCACAATGAGCAGTTCTTC
TRBD1,TRBV18,TRBJ2-1,many,CASSPPRTGDSNEQFF,TGTGCCAGCTCACCACCGAGGACAGGGGACTCCAATGAGCAGTTCTTC
NA,TRBV5-1,TRBJ2-7,NA,CASSQGYSYEQYF,TGCGCCAGCAGCCAGGGGTACTCCTACGAGCAGTACTTC
NA,TRBV5-1,TRBJ1-1,NA,CASSSRTAANTEAFF,TGCGCCAGCAGCTCCAGGACAGCCGCGAACACTGAAGCTTTCTTT
TRBD1,TRBV5-1,TRBJ1-4,NA,CASSWRDSVNEKLFF,TGCGCCAGCAGCTGGCGGGACAGTGTTAATGAAAAACTGTTTTTT
NA,TRBV7-9,TRBJ1-1,NA,CASSSPGWGDTEAFF,TGTGCCAGCAGCTCACCAGGCTGGGGGGACACTGAAGCTTTCTTT
NA,TRBV4-1,TRBJ2-2,NA,CASTARGALNANTGELFF,TGCGCCAGCACCGCCCGGGGGGCACTGAACGCGAACACCGGGGAGCTGTTTTTT
TRBD2,TRBV7-2,TRBJ2-1,NA,CASTYLAGGYNEQFF,TGTGCCAGCACCTACCTAGCGGGAGGGTACAATGAGCAGTTCTTC
NA,TRBV5-1,TRBJ2-6,few,CASSFGQPSGANVLTF,TGCGCCAGCAGCTTCGGACAGCCCTCTGGGGCCAACGTCCTGACTTTC